A single sample is the source of the 13 T cell receptor beta chains below, sequenced in a study of T cells in Graves' hyperthyroidism and ophthalmopathy. Amplification of TCR beta CDR3 regions used RNA as the template. Using the HTBI primer set, a first-round RT-PCR was run on the TCR CDR3. A single record per CDR3 protein comes from TCRdb applying MiXCR to the multiplex PCR reads. The sample holds about 380,000 distinct CDR3 sequences, less than 15% seen once. Sequenced input: blood. These receptors all come from a man aged 25 to 40 with Graves' hyperthyroidism that later progressed to Graves' ophthalmopathy.

This clonotype was picked up many times. The CDR3 coding sequence is TGCAGTGCTAGTCAGGGGGTATCCTACGAGCAGTACTTC. Its protein product is CSASQGVSYEQYF. This rearrangement joins TRBV20-1 to TRBJ2-7, with TRBD1 identical over 7 bases. The CDR3 runs to 13 residues. V was clipped by 3 bases and J by 1 base; unmatched bases: 3. CDR1 is DFQATT and CDR2 is SNEGSKA in the germline V gene (reference sequence).

This clonotype appeared many times. CDR3 bases: TGTGCCAGCAGCGAGGGGGTCCGGGCGGATAGCAATCAGCCCCAGCATTTT. It specifies CASSEGVRADSNQPQHF. The genes are TRBV9 and TRBJ1-5, with D maybe TRBD1 (6 bases). The CDR3 has 17 residues. V was pared by 3 bases and J by 0 bases, with 16 bases between. Germline V gene sequence: CDR1 SGDLS, CDR2 YYNGEE.

This clonotype was picked up many times. V is TRBV10-3 and J is TRBJ1-2, with D unclear. The CDR3 has 11 residues. CDR1 and CDR2 (germline): ENHRY, SYGVKD. V lost 5 bases, J lost 4 bases, and 5 bases lay in between. The CDR3 DNA sequence: TGTGCCATCAGTTTTAGCTATGGCTACACCTTC. Protein sequence: CAISFSYGYTF.

This chain joins TRBV20-1 and TRBJ2-1; TRBD2 matches 11 bases. J was trimmed by 0 bases and V by 1 base; bases with no gene match: 8. The CDR3 is 18 amino acids. The germline V gene encodes CDR1 DFQATT and CDR2 SNEGSKA (reference sequence). The CDR3 nucleotides are TGCAGTGCTAGAGGAACTAGCGGGGGTCCCCTCTCCTACAATGAGCAGTTCTTC. This codes for CSARGTSGGPLSYNEQFF.

This chain links TRBV7-9 with TRBJ2-1; D is possibly TRBD1 or TRBD2 (5 bases each). There are 13 residues in the CDR3. Deletions cut 8 bases from V and 7 bases from J, with 15 bases between. Germline V lookup: CDR1 SEHNR, CDR2 FQNEAQ (reference sequence). This CDR3 is CASGISWGNEQFF. CDR3 nucleotides: TGTGCCAGCGGCATATCTTGGGGGAATGAGCAGTTCTTC.

This clonotype has a count of ten or more. The CDR3 bases are TGCAGTGCTAGAGGGGGACAGGGGGCGGACCCCTATCAGGGCGAGCAGTACTTC. Encoded protein: CSARGGQGADPYQGEQYF. V and J are TRBV20-1 and TRBJ2-7, with 12 bases identical to TRBD1. With 1 base clipped from V and 6 bases from J, the junction kept 16 bases outside the gene matches. The germline V gene has CDR1 DFQATT and CDR2 SNEGSKA (reference sequence). CDR3 length: 18 residues.

Only a few counts were recorded for this clonotype. The V gene is TRBV19, the J gene TRBJ1-1; the D is unclear. The CDR3 sequence is 14 residues long. Germline CDR1 reads LNHDA; CDR2 reads SQIVND (reference sequence). V was cut by 8 bases and J by 3 bases, with 16 bases left in between. The CDR3 reads CASSYRSLDTEAFF. Here the CDR3 DNA reads TGTGCCAGTTCCTATCGCTCGCTAGACACTGAAGCTTTCTTT.

This clonotype appeared many times. The chain joins TRBV12-3 or TRBV12-4 to TRBJ2-7, with D possibly being TRBD1 or TRBD2 (6 bases each). This CDR3 has 16 amino acids. The V and J ends lost 5 bases and 2 bases respectively, with 19 bases between them. The CDR3 DNA follows: TGTGCCAGCAGTCGCCCCCGGGGGCTCACTACCTACGAGCAGTACTTC. It encodes CASSRPRGLTTYEQYF.

The rearrangement links TRBV9 to TRBJ1-6; no clear D gene. Germline values: CDR1 SGDLS, CDR2 YYNGEE. The CDR3 covers 16 residues. Trimming pared 4 bases from V and 7 bases from J, leaving 18 bases between. DNA for the CDR3: TGTGCCAGCAGCCTGACCCACCGGGAGAAAAATTCACCCCTCCACTTT. Translation: CASSLTHREKNSPLHF.

V and J are TRBV28 and TRBJ1-2, with TRBD1 matching 7 bases. CDR3 length: 14 amino acids. The junction had 10 bases not matched to a gene; V was cut back by 7 bases and J by 5 bases. The germline V gene has CDR1 MDHEN and CDR2 SYDVKM. As DNA, the CDR3 is TGTGCCAGCACCCTGACAGGGACTGAGTATGGCTACACCTTC. Residues: CASTLTGTEYGYTF.

This chain joins TRBV20-1 and TRBJ2-1, with 9 bases fitting TRBD1. The CDR3 consists of 15 residues. Looked up from germline, CDR1 is DFQATT and CDR2 is SNEGSKA (reference sequence). Losses at the gene ends were 3 bases for V and 8 bases for J; bases not matched to a gene: 11. The CDR3 is CSASVPGQGGDEQFF. As DNA, the CDR3 is TGCAGTGCTAGTGTTCCGGGACAGGGAGGGGATGAGCAGTTCTTC.

This clonotype was seen many times. The chain is built from TRBV6-1 and TRBJ2-1, with 9 nucleotides matching TRBD2. The V and J ends lost 4 bases and 7 bases, in that order; junction bases with no gene match: 11. Germline V gives CDR1 MNHNS, CDR2 SASEGT. The CDR3 is made up of 16 amino acids. The DNA of the CDR3 is TGTGCCAGCAGTGCCGGTGTTGGCGGGGGGGGGAATGAGCAGTTCTTC. This sequence encodes CASSAGVGGGGNEQFF.

This clonotype was detected many times. DNA for the CDR3: TGTGCCTGGATGGGCAGGTTGAGCTATGGCTACACCTTC. Its translation: CAWMGRLSYGYTF. The chain couples TRBV30 to TRBJ1-2; D gene unclear. Germline V CDR1 and CDR2: GTSNPN, SVGIG (reference sequence). Trimming left V 4 bases short and J 4 bases short, with 13 bases between. The length of the CDR3 is 13 residues.